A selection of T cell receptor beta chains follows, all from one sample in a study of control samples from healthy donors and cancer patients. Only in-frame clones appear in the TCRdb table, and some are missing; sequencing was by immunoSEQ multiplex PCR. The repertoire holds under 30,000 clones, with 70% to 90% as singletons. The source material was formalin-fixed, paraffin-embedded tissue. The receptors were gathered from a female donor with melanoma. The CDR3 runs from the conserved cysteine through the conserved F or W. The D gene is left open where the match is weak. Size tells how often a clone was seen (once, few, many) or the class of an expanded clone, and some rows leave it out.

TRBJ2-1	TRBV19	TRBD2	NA	TGTGCCAGCGGGACTAGCGTGCTGAATGAGCAGTTCTTC	CASGTSVLNEQFF
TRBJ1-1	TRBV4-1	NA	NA	TGCGCCAGCAGCCAAGCCGACGGGATCCTCGGAGCTTTCTTT	CASSQADGILGAFF
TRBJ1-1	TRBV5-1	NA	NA	TGCGCCAGCAGCTTCCTAACCACTTTAAACACTGAAGCTTTCTTT	CASSFLTTLNTEAFF
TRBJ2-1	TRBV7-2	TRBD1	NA	TGTGCCAGCAGGCCTACAGGGGTCAATGAGCAGTTCTTC	CASRPTGVNEQFF
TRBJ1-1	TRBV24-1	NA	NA	TGTGCCACCAGTGATCGGAGGGGCACTGAAGCTTTCTTT	CATSDRRGTEAFF
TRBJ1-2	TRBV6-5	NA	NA	TGTGCCAGCAAACCAAACAGGGTTTCTAACTATGGCTACACCTTC	CASKPNRVSNYGYTF
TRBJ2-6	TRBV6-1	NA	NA	TGTGCCAGCAGTGGGGCGGACGGGTCTGGGGCCAACGTCCTGACTTTC	CASSGADGSGANVLTF
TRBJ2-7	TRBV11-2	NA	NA	TGTGCCAGCAGCTTAAACCCCGGGGGTCCGGAGCAGTACTTC	CASSLNPGGPEQYF
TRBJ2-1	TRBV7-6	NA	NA	TGTGCCAGCACCTGGGCCGGAGGTTTCGTTGATGAGCAGTTCTTC	CASTWAGGFVDEQFF
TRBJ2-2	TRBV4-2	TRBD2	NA	TGTGCCAGCAGCCAGGGGGGAGCGGGAGACAGGACCGGGGAGCTGTTTTTT	CASSQGGAGDRTGELFF
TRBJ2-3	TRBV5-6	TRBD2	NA	TGTGCCAGCAGCCAGGCCCTAGCGGGAGCTGATACGCAGTATTTT	CASSQALAGADTQYF
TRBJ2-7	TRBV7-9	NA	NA	TGTGCCAGCAGCCCTAGGGCCCTCTCCTACGAGCAGTACTTC	CASSPRALSYEQYF
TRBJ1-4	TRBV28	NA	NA	TGTGCCAGCAGCCCAGCAGTCCGAGGGCTGTTTTTT	CASSPAVRGLFF
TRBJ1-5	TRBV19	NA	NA	TGTGCCAGTAGTAGAGTTTATTATAGCAATCAGCCCCAGCATTTT	CASSRVYYSNQPQHF
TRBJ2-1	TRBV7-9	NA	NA	TGTGCCAGCAGCTCCGGGACTCCGAGGATGGGGCAGTTCTTC	CASSSGTPRMGQFF
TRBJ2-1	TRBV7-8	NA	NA	TGTGCCAGCAGCTATATTTACAATGAGCAGTTCTTC	CASSYIYNEQFF
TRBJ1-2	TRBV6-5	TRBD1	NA	TGTGCCAGCAGCTACCTCCAGGGGGCGCAAGGCTACACCTTC	CASSYLQGAQGYTF
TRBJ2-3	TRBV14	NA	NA	TGTGCCAGCAGCCATTTCCGAGATACGCAGTATTTT	CASSHFRDTQYF
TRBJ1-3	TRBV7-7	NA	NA	TGTGCTAGCAGCCCCGGATCGGGGGTCTCAGGGAGTTCTGGAAACACCATATATTTT	CASSPGSGVSGSSGNTIYF
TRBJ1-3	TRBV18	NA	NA	TGTGCCAGCTCACCACGACCGTCCGAAAACACCATATATTTT	CASSPRPSENTIYF
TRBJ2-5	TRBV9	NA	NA	TGTGCCAGCAGCGTACACACCGAAGAGACCCAGTACTTC	CASSVHTEETQYF
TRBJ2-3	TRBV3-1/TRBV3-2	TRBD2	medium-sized	TGTGCCAGCAGAGTGGCGGGAGGAGGGTCAGATACGCAGTATTTT	CASRVAGGGSDTQYF
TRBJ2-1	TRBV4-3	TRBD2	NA	TGCGCCAGCAGCCAAGATTTCACGGCGGGGGGCAATGAGCAGTTCTTC	CASSQDFTAGGNEQFF
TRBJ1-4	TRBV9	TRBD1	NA	TGTGCCAGCAGCGTCACCGGGACAGGGAGTGAAAAACTGTTTTTT	CASSVTGTGSEKLFF
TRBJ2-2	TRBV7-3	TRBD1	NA	TGTGCCAGCAGCTCCGGGACAGGGAACACCGGGGAGCTGTTTTTT	CASSSGTGNTGELFF
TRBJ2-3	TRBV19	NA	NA	TGTGCCAGTAGCGCGGACAGTTCTCACACAGATACGCAGTATTTT	CASSADSSHTDTQYF
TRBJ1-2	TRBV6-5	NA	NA	TGTGCCAGCAGTTTGTCAGGGCGTGGCTACACCTTC	CASSLSGRGYTF
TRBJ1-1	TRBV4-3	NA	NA	TGCGCCAGCAGCCAAGAGTCAGACACTGAAGCTTTCTTT	CASSQESDTEAFF